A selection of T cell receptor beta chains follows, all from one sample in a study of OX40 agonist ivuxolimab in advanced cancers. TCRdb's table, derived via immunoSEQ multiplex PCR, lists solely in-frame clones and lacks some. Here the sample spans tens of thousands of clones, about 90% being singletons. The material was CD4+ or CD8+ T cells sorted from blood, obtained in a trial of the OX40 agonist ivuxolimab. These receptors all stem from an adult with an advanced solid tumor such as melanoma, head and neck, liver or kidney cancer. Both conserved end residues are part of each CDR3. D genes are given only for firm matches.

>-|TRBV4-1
CASSAHGRMNTEAFF
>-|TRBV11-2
CASSWADSYEQYF
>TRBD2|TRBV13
CASSDLAGAMSNEQFF
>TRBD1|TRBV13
CASSARQGTGLYNEQFF
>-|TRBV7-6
CASSLEPDPPYEQYF
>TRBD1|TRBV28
CASRVGQGAWQPQHF
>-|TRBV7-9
CASSYDIPSGANVLTF
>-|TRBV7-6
CASSPGMGGPRLEQYF
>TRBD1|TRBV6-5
CASSWDRGYEQYF
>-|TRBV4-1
CASSQWGSANTGELFF
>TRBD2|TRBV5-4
CASSLGREYNEQFF
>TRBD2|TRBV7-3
CASSPTGTSGSTGELFF
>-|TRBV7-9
CASSLGGGSYNEQFF
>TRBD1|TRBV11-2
CASSLGTGGLGSYEQYF
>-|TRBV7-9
CASSYPVDEEQYF
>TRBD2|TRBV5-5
CASSLASGRANEQFF